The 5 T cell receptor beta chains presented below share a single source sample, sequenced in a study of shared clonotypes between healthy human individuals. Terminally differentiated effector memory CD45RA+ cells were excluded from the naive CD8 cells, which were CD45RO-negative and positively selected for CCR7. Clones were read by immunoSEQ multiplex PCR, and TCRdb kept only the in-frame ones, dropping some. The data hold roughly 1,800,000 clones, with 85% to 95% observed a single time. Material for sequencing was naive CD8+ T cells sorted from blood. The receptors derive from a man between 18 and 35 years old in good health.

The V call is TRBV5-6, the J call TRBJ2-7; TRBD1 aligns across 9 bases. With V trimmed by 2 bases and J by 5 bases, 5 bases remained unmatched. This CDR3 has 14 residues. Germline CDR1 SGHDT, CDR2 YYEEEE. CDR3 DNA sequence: TGTGCCAGCAGCTTCGGGACAGGGATTAACGAGCAGTACTTC. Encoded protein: CASSFGTGINEQYF.

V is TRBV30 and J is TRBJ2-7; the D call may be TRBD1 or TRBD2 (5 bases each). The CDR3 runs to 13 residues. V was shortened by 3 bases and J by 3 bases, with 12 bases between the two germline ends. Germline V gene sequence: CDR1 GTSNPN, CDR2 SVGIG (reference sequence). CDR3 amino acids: CAWREDTDYEQYF. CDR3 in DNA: TGTGCCTGGAGGGAGGACACTGACTACGAGCAGTACTTC. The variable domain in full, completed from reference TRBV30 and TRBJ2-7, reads SQTIHQWPATLVQPVGSPLSLECTVEGTSNPNLYWYRQAAGRGLQLLFYSVGIGQISSEVPQNLSASRPQDRQFILSSKKLLLSDSGFYLCAWREDTDYEQYFGPGTRLTVT.

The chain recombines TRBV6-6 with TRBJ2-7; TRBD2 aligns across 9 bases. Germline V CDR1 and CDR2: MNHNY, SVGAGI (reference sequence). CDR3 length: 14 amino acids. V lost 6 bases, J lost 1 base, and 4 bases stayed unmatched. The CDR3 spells CASSKRGVSYEQYF. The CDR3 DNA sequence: TGTGCCAGCAGCAAGCGGGGGGTTTCCTACGAGCAGTACTTC.

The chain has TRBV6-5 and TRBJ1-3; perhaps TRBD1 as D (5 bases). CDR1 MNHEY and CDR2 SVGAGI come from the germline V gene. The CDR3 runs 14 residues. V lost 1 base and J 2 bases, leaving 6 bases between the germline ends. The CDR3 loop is CASSYLGAGNTIYF. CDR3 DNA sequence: TGTGCCAGCAGTTACTTGGGGGCTGGAAACACCATATATTTT.

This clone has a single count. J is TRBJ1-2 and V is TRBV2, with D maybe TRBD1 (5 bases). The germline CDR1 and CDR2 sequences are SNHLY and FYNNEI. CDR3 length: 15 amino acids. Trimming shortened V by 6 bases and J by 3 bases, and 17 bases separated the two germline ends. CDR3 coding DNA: TGTGCCAGCAGGAGGAGGGGTGTCCTAGACTATGGCTACACCTTC. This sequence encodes CASRRRGVLDYGYTF.